Listed below are T cell receptor beta chains from one sample, sequenced in a study of blood T cell repertoires in COVID-19. Repertoires were generated with immunoSEQ multiplex PCR, while TCRdb's copy carries only in-frame clones and drops some. This table has 250,000 or so clones, around 87% appearing once. The sequencing input was peripheral blood. All receptors come from a woman aged 60-75 years with COVID-19, enrolled during active disease. The CDR3 runs from the conserved cysteine through the conserved F or W. D genes are given only for firm matches. The listing skips clone size in some rows; elsewhere it reads once, few, many or a size class.

.	TRBV5-1	.	TRBJ2-1	CASSARRANEQFF	TGCGCCAGCAGCGCTAGGAGGGCCAATGAGCAGTTCTTC
.	TRBV5-5	.	TRBJ1-1	CASSWTQGSTEAFF	TGTGCCAGCAGCTGGACCCAGGGGTCGACTGAAGCTTTCTTT
TRBD1	TRBV7-9	.	TRBJ1-2	CASSLPGQGANGYTF	TGTGCCAGCAGCCTACCGGGACAGGGGGCGAATGGCTACACCTTC
.	TRBV19	.	TRBJ1-1	CASSTGGQNTEAFF	TGTGCCAGTAGTACGGGGGGACAGAACACTGAAGCTTTCTTT
.	TRBV5-5	.	TRBJ2-1	CASSLAWRGRRNEQFF	TGTGCCAGCAGCTTGGCCTGGCGGGGTAGGCGCAATGAGCAGTTCTTC
TRBD2	TRBV19	.	TRBJ2-7	CASSIDIREGKGAYEQYF	TGTGCCAGTAGTATAGATATCAGGGAGGGGAAAGGTGCCTACGAGCAGTACTTC
.	TRBV28	.	TRBJ1-3	CATTRGVSGNTIYF	TGTGCCACCACTCGGGGGGTTTCTGGAAACACCATATATTTT
.	TRBV20-1	once	TRBJ2-3	CSAIPRDTQYF	TGCAGTGCTATACCGCGAGATACGCAGTATTTT
.	TRBV28	.	TRBJ2-7	CASSLGLARSYEQYF	TGTGCCAGCAGTTTAGGGCTAGCGAGGTCCTACGAGCAGTACTTC
TRBD1	TRBV19	.	TRBJ2-7	CASRAQGAYEQYF	TGTGCCAGTAGGGCACAGGGGGCATACGAGCAGTACTTC
TRBD2	TRBV4-2	.	TRBJ2-1	CASSQVAGGYYNEQFF	TGTGCCAGCAGCCAAGTGGCGGGAGGATATTACAATGAGCAGTTCTTC
.	TRBV4-3	once	TRBJ2-1	CASSQQEGWDNEQFF	TGCGCCAGCAGCCAACAGGAAGGTTGGGACAATGAGCAGTTCTTC
.	TRBV15	many	TRBJ2-7	CATSRDRGRSYEQYF	TGTGCCACCAGCAGAGATAGAGGGAGGAGCTACGAGCAGTACTTC
.	TRBV28	.	TRBJ1-4	CASKVGGNNEKLFF	TGTGCCAGCAAGGTCGGGGGAAATAATGAAAAACTGTTTTTT
TRBD2	TRBV24-1	few	TRBJ2-5	CATSDFASGSSGTQYF	TGTGCCACCAGTGATTTCGCTAGCGGGAGTAGTGGGACCCAGTACTTC
TRBD2	TRBV7-9	.	TRBJ2-3	CASSLRLAAVTDTQYF	TGTGCCAGCAGCCTTAGACTAGCGGCAGTCACAGATACGCAGTATTTT
.	TRBV7-8	.	TRBJ2-7	CASSLARFGSSYEQYF	TGTGCCAGCAGCTTAGCGCGGTTCGGGAGTTCGTACGAGCAGTACTTC
.	TRBV6-4	.	TRBJ2-2	CASSVGPRGETGELFF	TGTGCCAGCAGTGTCGGACCGCGCGGGGAAACCGGGGAGCTGTTTTTT
.	TRBV18	few	TRBJ1-1	CASSPPGGTEAFF	TGTGCCAGCTCACCACCGGGGGGCACTGAAGCTTTCTTT
.	TRBV30	.	TRBJ2-6	CAWSAPSVSGANVLTF	TGTGCCTGGAGTGCCCCGAGCGTCTCTGGGGCCAACGTCCTGACTTTC
.	TRBV5-1	.	TRBJ1-4	CASSLFQGTFEKLFF	TGCGCCAGCAGCTTGTTCCAGGGCACCTTTGAAAAACTGTTTTTT
TRBD1	TRBV10-1	.	TRBJ1-1	CASSDPGGTEAFF	TGCGCCAGCAGTGACCCAGGGGGTACTGAAGCTTTCTTT
.	TRBV28	.	TRBJ1-4	CASSLFGGNEKLFF	TGTGCCAGCAGTTTGTTCGGGGGTAATGAAAAACTGTTTTTT
.	TRBV6-1	.	TRBJ1-1	CASSEALQGSTEAFF	TGTGCCAGCAGCGAAGCCCTGCAGGGTAGCACTGAAGCTTTCTTT
.	TRBV6-2/TRBV6-3	.	TRBJ1-5	CASSWAGGDQPQHF	TGTGCCAGCAGTTGGGCCGGAGGGGATCAGCCCCAGCATTTT
.	TRBV27	.	TRBJ2-1	CASSFRRGSTNNEQFF	TGTGCCAGCAGTTTTCGTCGAGGGAGTACCAACAATGAGCAGTTCTTC
TRBD1	TRBV5-1	.	TRBJ1-2	CASSLATGTGARYGYTF	TGCGCCAGCAGCTTAGCGACTGGGACAGGGGCGCGTTATGGCTACACCTTC
TRBD2	TRBV25-1	once	TRBJ2-5	CASSLAGGPETQYF	TGTGCCAGCAGTTTAGCGGGAGGGCCCGAGACCCAGTACTTC
.	TRBV6-2/TRBV6-3	.	TRBJ1-1	CASSYGGTTEAFF	TGTGCCAGCAGTTACGGGGGGACCACTGAAGCTTTCTTT
.	TRBV12-3/TRBV12-4	.	TRBJ2-7	CASSLPPTYEQYF	TGTGCCAGCAGTTTGCCACCTACCTACGAGCAGTACTTC
.	TRBV6-5	few	TRBJ1-2	CASNVGGGNYGYTF	TGTGCCAGCAATGTTGGTGGCGGGAACTATGGCTACACCTTC